This TCR beta chain was documented in a study of shared clonotypes between healthy human individuals. Study-level points and caveats: Compared with memory subsets, naive subsets generally had larger estimated richness. Researchers sampled blood only, noting tissue repertoires likely differ.

A note on this clone: The antigen is undetermined.

This CDR3 is 18 amino acids long. The J segment lost 0 bases and the V segment lost 7 bases, leaving 10 bases of the junction unmatched. Looked up from germline, CDR1 is SGHRS and CDR2 is YFSETQ. Some clones are missing from TCRdb's copy, which holds only in-frame ones; the method was immunoSEQ multiplex PCR. The sample includes about 1,500,000 clones, around 97% of them seen just once. The clonotype comes from a man under 40 in good health. The chain employs TRBV5-1 and TRBJ2-6; 10 nucleotides agree with TRBD2. The sequencing sample was made of naive CD4+ T cells sorted from blood. Documented subset: CD45RA+ positively selected. This CDR3 is CASSGGTSVISGANVLTF. The CDR3 coding sequence is TGCGCCAGCTCGGGCGGGACTAGCGTGATCTCTGGGGCCAACGTCCTGACTTTC. The whole variable domain, remainder taken from reference TRBV5-1 and TRBJ2-6, is KAGVTQTPRYLIKTRGQQVTLSCSPISGHRSVSWYQQTPGQGLQFLFEYFSETQRNKGNFPGRFSGRQFSNSRSEMNVSTLELGDSALYLCASSGGTSVISGANVLTFGAGSRLTVL.